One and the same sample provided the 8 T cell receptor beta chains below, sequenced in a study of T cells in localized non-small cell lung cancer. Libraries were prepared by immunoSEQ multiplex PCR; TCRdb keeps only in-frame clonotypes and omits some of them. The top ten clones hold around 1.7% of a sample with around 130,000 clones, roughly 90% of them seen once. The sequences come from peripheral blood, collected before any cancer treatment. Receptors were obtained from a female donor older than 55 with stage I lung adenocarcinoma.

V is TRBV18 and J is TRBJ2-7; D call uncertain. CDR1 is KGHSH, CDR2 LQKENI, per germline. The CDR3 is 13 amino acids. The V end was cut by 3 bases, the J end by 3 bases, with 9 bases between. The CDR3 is CASSPAVNYEQYF. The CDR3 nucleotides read TGTGCCAGCTCACCGGCTGTTAACTACGAGCAGTACTTC.

The CDR3 DNA follows: TGCAGCGTTCGACATAATGAGCAGTTCTTC. This sequence encodes CSVRHNEQFF. This chain uses TRBV29-1 with TRBJ2-1, with no clear D. This CDR3 is built from 10 residues. The germline gives CDR1 SQVTM, CDR2 ANQGSEA. Trimming took off 5 bases at V and 7 bases at J, with 6 bases between the two ends.

This CDR3 is CASSLKLGGETFF. In nucleotides, the CDR3 is TGTGCCAGCAGCTTAAAATTGGGGGGCGAAACTTTCTTT. This chain joins TRBV7-6 and TRBJ1-1, with D possibly matching TRBD1 (6 bases). This CDR3 comprises 13 residues. CDR1 and CDR2 from the germline V gene are SGHVS and FNYEAQ. Trimming took 2 bases from V and 12 from J, leaving 16 bases between them.

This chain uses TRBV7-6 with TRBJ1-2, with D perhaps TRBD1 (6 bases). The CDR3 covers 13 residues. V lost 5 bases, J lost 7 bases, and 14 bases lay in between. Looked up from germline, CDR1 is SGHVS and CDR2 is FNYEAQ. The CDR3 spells CASSNQGSSGYTF. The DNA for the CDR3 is TGTGCCAGCAGCAATCAGGGGTCGAGTGGCTACACCTTC.

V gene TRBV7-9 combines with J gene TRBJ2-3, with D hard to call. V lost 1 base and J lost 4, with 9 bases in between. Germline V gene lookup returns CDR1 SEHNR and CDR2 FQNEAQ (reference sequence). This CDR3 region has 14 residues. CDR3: CASSLVGVADTQYF. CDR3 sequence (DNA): TGTGCCAGCAGCTTAGTCGGTGTTGCAGATACGCAGTATTTT.

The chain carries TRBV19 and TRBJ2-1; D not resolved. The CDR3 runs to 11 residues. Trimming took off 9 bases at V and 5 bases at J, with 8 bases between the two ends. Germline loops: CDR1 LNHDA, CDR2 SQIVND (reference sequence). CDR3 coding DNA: TGTGCCAGCCACCGCGACAATGAGCAGTTCTTC. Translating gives CASHRDNEQFF.

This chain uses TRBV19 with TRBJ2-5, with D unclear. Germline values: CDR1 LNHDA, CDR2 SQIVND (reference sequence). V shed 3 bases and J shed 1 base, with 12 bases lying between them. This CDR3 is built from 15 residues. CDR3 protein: CASSITRVGQETQYF. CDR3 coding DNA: TGTGCCAGTAGTATCACCCGGGTGGGCCAAGAGACCCAGTACTTC.

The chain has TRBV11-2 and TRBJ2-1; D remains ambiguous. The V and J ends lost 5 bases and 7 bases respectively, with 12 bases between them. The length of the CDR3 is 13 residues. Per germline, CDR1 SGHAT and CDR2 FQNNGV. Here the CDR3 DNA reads TGTGCCAGCAGCCTACCCCCCAGGAATGAGCAGTTCTTC. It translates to CASSLPPRNEQFF.